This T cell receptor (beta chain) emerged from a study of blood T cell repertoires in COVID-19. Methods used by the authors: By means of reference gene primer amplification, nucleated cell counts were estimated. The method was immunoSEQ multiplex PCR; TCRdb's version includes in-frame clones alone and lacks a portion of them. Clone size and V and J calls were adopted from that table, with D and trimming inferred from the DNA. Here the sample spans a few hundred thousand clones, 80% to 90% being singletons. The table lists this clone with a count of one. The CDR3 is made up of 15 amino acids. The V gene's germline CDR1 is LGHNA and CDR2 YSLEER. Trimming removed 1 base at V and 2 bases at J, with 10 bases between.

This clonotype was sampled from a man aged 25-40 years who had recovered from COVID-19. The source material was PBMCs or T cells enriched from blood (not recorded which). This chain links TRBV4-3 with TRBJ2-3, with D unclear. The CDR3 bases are TGCGCCAGCAGCCAAGCACCAGGCTCCACAGATACGCAGTATTTT. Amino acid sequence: CASSQAPGSTDTQYF.